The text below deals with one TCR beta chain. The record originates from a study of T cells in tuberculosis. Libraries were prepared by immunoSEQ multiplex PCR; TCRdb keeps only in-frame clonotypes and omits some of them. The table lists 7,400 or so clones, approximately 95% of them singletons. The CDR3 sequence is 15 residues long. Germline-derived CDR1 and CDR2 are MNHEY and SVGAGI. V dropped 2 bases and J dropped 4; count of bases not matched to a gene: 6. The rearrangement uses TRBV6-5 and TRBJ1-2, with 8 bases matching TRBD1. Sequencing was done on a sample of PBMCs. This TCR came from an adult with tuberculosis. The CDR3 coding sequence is TGTGCCAGCAGTTACCCAGGACAGGGATCCTATGGCTACACCTTC. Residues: CASSYPGQGSYGYTF.